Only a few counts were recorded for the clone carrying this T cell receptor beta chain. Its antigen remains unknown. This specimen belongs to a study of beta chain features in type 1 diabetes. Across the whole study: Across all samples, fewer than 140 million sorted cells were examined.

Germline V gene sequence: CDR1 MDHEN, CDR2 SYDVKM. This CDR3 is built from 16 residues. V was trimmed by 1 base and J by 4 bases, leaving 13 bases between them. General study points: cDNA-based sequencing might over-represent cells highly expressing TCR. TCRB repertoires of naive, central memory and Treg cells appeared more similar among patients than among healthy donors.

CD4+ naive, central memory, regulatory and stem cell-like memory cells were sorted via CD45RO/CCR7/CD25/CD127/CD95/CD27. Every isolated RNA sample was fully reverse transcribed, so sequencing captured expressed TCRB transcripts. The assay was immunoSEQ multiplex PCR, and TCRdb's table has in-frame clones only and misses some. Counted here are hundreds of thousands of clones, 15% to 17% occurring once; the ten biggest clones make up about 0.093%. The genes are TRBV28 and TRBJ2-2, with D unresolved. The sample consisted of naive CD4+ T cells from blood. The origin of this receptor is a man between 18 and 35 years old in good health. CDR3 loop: CASSLFGLGSTGELFF. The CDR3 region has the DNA TGTGCCAGCAGTTTATTCGGGTTAGGTAGCACCGGGGAGCTGTTTTTT.